This T cell receptor (beta chain) was captured in a study of shared clonotypes between healthy human individuals. Study overall: CD4 naive cells filled three plates per donor, CD4 memory three, CD8 naive two and CD8 memory one.

Original handling: ImmunoSEQ sequences covered only the junction and lacked quality scores; filtering therefore differed. Sequencing used immunoSEQ multiplex PCR; TCRdb keeps in-frame clones, though not all of them. V and J calls and clone size come straight from that table; D and trimming were deduced from the DNA. Of approximately 2.5 million clones listed, roughly 93% were seen once; the top ten hold around 0.37%. As concerns this clone: The antigen is unknown.

Points from the study as a whole: Even with large depth, rarefaction showed that sorted-subset sequencing was incomplete.

Donors, healthy HIV-negative adults, lacked recent acute infections or vaccinations. This receptor was obtained from a man aged 18 to 29 in good health. Some clones in this sample may be carry-over from other donors' samples. The sample consisted of naive CD4+ T cells from PBMCs. As to subset: CD45RA+ positively selected.

The CDR3 DNA follows: TGTGCCAGCAGTTACGGCCGCGGGGGCACGAACACTGAAGCTTTCTTT. Translated, it gives CASSYGRGGTNTEAFF. The V gene is TRBV6-5, the J gene TRBJ1-1, with TRBD1 as a possible D gene (6 bases). V dropped 2 bases and J dropped 1 base, with 14 bases sitting between them. CDR1 and CDR2 (germline): MNHEY, SVGAGI. CDR3 length equals 16 residues.